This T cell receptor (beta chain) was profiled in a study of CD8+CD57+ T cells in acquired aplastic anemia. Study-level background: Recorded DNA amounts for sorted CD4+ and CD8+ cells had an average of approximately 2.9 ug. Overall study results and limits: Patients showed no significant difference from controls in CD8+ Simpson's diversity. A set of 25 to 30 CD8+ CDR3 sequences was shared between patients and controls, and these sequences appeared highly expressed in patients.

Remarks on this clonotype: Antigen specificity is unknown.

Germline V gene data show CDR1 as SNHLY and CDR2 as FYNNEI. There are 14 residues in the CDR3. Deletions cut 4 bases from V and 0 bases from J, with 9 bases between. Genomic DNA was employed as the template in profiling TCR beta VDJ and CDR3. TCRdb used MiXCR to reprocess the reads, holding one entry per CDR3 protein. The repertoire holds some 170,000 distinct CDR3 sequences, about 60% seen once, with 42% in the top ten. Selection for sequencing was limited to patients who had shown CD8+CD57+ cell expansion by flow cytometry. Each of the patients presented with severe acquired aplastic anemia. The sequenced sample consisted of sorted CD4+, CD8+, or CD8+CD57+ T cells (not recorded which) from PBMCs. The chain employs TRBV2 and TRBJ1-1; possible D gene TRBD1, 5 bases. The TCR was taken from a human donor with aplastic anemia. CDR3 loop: CASSVEGMNTEAFF. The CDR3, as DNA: TGTGCCAGCAGTGTTGAGGGGATGAACACTGAAGCTTTCTTT.